This T cell receptor (beta chain) originates from a study of blood T cell repertoires in COVID-19. Repertoires were generated with immunoSEQ multiplex PCR, while TCRdb's copy carries only in-frame clones and drops some. The sample has about 310,000 clones, about 91% seen once. Germline V lookup: CDR1 SGHTA, CDR2 FQGNSA. The length of the CDR3 is 15 residues. Trimming removed 3 bases from V and 3 bases from J, with 15 bases in between. The chain combines TRBV7-2 with TRBJ2-7, with D tentatively TRBD1 (6 bases). Sequences were obtained from PBMCs or T cells enriched from blood (not recorded which). The clonotype was recovered from a woman aged 40 to 50 who had recovered from COVID-19. The DNA for the CDR3 is TGTGCCAGCAGCTTTGGAACAGGGCTGATCTACGAGCAGTACTTC. This sequence encodes CASSFGTGLIYEQYF.